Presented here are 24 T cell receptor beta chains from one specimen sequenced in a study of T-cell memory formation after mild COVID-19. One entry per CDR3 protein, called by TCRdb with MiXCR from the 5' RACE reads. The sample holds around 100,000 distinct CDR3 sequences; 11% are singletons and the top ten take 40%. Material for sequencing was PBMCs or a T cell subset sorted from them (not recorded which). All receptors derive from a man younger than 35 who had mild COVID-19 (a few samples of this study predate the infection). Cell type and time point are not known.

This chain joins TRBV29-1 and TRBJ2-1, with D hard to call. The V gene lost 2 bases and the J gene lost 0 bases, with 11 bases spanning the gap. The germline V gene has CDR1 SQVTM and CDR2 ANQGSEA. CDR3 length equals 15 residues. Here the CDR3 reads CSVELSGLSYNEQFF. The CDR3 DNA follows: TGCAGCGTTGAACTATCAGGCCTCTCCTACAATGAGCAGTTCTTC.

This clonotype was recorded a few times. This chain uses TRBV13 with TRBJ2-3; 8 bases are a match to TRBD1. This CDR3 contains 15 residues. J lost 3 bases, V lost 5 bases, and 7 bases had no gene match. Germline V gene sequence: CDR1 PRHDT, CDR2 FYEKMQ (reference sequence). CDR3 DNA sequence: TGTGCCAGCAGCGGAACAGGGGGGAGTACAGATACGCAGTATTTT. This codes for CASSGTGGSTDTQYF.

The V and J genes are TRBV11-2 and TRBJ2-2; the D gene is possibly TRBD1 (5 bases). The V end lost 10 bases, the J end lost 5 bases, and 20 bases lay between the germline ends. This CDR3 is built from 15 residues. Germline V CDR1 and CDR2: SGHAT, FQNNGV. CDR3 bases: TGTGCCACCCGGAATCCTACGGCAGGGACCGGGGAGCTGTTTTTT. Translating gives CATRNPTAGTGELFF.

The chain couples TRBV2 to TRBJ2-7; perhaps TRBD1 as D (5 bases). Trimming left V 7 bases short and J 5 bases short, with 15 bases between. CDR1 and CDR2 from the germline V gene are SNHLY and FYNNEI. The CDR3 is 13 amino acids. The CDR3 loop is CASISREGNEQYF. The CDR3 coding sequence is TGTGCCAGCATTTCCAGGGAAGGTAACGAGCAGTACTTC.

The CDR3 nucleotides read TGTGCCAGCAGTTTTGGAGGGCACGAGCAGTACGTC. It encodes CASSFGGHEQYV. The chain carries TRBV12-3 or TRBV12-4 and TRBJ2-7; weak D call: TRBD2 (6 bases). V was trimmed by 3 bases and J by 5 bases, leaving 8 bases between them. The CDR3 is 12 residues long.

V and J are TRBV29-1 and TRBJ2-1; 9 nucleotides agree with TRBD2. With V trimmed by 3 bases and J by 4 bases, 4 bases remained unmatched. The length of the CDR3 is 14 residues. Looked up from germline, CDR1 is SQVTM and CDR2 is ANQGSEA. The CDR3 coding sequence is TGCAGCGTTGAGGGTCTAGCGGGGTACAATGAGCAGTTCTTC. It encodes CSVEGLAGYNEQFF.

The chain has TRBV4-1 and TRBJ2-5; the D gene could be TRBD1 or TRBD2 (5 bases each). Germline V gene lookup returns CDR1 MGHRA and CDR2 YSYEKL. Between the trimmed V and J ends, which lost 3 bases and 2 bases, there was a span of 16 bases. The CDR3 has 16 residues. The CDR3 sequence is CASSHAGGPAQETQYF. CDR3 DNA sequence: TGCGCCAGCAGCCATGCTGGGGGACCGGCTCAAGAGACCCAGTACTTC.

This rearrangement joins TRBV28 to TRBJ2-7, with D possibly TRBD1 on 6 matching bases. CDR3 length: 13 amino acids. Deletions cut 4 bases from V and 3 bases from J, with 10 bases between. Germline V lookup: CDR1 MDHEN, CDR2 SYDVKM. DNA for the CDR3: TGTGCCAGCAGTTCCCCACAGGGCTACGAGCAGTACGTC. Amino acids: CASSSPQGYEQYV.

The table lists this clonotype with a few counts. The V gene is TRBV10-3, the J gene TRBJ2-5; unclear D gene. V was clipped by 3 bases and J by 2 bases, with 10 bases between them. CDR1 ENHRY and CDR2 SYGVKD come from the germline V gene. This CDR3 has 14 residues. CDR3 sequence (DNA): TGTGCCATCAGTGACCGGTCAGAACAAGAGACCCAGTACTTC. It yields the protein CAISDRSEQETQYF.

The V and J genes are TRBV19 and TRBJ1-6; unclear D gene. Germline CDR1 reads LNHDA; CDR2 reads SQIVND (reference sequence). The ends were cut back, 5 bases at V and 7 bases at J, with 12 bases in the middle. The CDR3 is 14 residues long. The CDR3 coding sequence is TGTGCCAGTAGTCAGTTTTCGAGAAATTCACCCCTCCACTTT. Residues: CASSQFSRNSPLHF.

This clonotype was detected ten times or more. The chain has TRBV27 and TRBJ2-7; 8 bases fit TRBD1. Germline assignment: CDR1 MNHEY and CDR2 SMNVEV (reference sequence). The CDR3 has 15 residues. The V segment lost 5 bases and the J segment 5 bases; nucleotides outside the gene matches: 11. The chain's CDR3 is CASSLLGQAGNEQYF. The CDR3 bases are TGTGCCAGCAGTCTACTGGGACAGGCCGGAAACGAGCAGTACTTC.

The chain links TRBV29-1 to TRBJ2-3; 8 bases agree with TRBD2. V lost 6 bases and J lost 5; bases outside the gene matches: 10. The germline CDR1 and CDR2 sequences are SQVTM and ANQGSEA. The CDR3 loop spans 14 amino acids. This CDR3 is CSVTHRGGGDTQYF. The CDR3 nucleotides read TGCAGCGTGACCCACCGGGGGGGCGGAGATACGCAGTATTTT.

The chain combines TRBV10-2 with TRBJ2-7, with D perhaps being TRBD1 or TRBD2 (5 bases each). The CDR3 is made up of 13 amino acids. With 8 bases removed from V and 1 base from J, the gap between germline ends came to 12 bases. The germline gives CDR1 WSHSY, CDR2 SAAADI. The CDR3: CASRGRSSYEQYF. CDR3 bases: TGCGCCAGCCGGGGCCGGAGTTCCTACGAGCAGTACTTC.

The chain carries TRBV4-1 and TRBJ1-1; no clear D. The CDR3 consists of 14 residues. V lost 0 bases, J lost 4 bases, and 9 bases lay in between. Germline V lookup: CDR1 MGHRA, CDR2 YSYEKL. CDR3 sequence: CASSQEASLTEAFF. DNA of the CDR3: TGCGCCAGCAGCCAAGAGGCCAGCCTCACTGAAGCTTTCTTT.

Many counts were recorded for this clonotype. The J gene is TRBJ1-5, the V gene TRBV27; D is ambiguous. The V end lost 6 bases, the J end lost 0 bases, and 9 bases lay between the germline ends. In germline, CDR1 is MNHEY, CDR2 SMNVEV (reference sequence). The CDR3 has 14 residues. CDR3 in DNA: TGTGCCAGCAGCCCTAGGTATAGCAATCAGCCCCAGCATTTT. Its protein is CASSPRYSNQPQHF.

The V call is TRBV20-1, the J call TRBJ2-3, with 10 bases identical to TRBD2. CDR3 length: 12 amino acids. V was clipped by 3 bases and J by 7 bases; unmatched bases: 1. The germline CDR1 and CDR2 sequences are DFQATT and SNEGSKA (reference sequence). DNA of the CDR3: TGCAGTGCTAGTAGCGGGGGGCATACGCAGTATTTT. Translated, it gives CSASSGGHTQYF.

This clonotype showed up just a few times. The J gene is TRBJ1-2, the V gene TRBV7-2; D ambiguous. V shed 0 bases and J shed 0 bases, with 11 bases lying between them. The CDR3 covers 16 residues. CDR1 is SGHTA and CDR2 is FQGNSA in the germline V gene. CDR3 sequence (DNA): TGTGCCAGCAGCTTAGCCTCCCGCGGGGCTAACTATGGCTACACCTTC. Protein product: CASSLASRGANYGYTF.

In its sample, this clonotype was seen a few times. CDR3 sequence reads: CASSLAGGYETQYF. In DNA, the CDR3 is TGTGCCAGCAGCTTAGCTGGAGGTTACGAGACCCAGTACTTC. This chain uses TRBV7-9 with TRBJ2-5; tentatively, D is TRBD2 (5 bases). Germline CDR1 reads SEHNR; CDR2 reads FQNEAQ (reference sequence). Trimming left V 0 bases short and J 5 bases short, with 10 bases between. This CDR3 is 14 amino acids long.

In DNA, the CDR3 is TGTGCCAGCAGGCCCCCGTCCACTAGCGTCCCAGAGACCCAGTACTTC. This gives the protein CASRPPSTSVPETQYF. The gene calls are TRBV7-6 and TRBJ2-5; 7 bases are a match to TRBD2. The CDR3 runs to 16 residues. After removal of 6 bases from V and 4 bases from J, the junction contained 14 bases not matched to a gene. Germline V CDR1 and CDR2: SGHVS, FNYEAQ.

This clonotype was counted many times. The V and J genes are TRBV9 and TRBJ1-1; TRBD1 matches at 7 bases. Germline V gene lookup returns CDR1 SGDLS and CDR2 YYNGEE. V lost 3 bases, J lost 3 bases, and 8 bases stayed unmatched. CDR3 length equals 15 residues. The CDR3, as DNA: TGTGCCAGCAGCGGCCGACAGGGTTTGTACACTGAAGCTTTCTTT. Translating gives CASSGRQGLYTEAFF.

CDR3 amino acids: CASSGTITGAGGNTIYF. CDR3 nucleotide sequence: TGTGCCAGCAGCGGAACTATTACAGGGGCTGGTGGAAACACCATATATTTT. V gene TRBV7-6 combines with J gene TRBJ1-3; TRBD1 matches 7 bases. Germline V gives CDR1 SGHVS, CDR2 FNYEAQ. Trimming at V came to 5 bases and at J to 3 bases, leaving 13 bases not matched to a gene. The CDR3 loop spans 17 amino acids. Together with reference TRBV7-6 and TRBJ1-3, the CDR3 gives the full variable domain: GAGVSQSPRYKVTKRGQDVALRCDPISGHVSLYWYRQALGQGPEFLTYFNYEAQQDKSGLPNDRFSAERPEGSISTLTIQRTEQRDSAMYRCASSGTITGAGGNTIYFGEGSWLTVV.

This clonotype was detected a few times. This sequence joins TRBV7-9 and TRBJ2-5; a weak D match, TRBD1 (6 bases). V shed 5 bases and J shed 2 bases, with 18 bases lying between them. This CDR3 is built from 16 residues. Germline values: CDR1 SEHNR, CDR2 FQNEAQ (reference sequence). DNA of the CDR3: TGTGCCAGCAGCCCCACCGGGACACCTCTTCAAGAGACCCAGTACTTC. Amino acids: CASSPTGTPLQETQYF.

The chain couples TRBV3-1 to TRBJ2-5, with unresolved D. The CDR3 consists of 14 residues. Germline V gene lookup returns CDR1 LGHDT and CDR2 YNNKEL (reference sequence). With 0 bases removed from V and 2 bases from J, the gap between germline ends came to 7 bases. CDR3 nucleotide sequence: TGTGCCAGCAGCCAAGAGAACAGACAAGAGACCCAGTACTTC. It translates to CASSQENRQETQYF.

This CDR3 is CAISESAYEQYV. CDR3 DNA: TGTGCCATCAGTGAGTCTGCATACGAGCAGTACGTC. The chain carries TRBV10-3 and TRBJ2-7, with D unresolved. In germline, CDR1 is ENHRY, CDR2 SYGVKD. V was cut by 0 bases and J by 4 bases, with 4 bases left in between. The CDR3 has 12 residues.